Given below is one TCR beta chain in context. Its specificity is unknown. The sample is drawn from a study of cytomegalovirus exposure and HLA in healthy donors. The CDR3 length is 12 residues. CDR1 and CDR2 (germline): SGHKS, YYEKEE (reference sequence). V gave up 10 bases and J gave up 1 base, with 11 bases separating them. The study ran its PCR with 60 Vbeta and 13 Jbeta primers. TCRdb keeps only in-frame clones here, not all; method: immunoSEQ multiplex PCR. The sample shows under 200,000 clones, approximately 85% of them seen only once. Study-level findings and limits: Later analysis identified a missense DCLRE1C variant that was linked to TCR beta V- and J-gene trimming.

The clonotype was recovered from a woman between 50 and 59 years old in good health and CMV-seronegative. This chain links TRBV5-5 with TRBJ1-1, with a possible D match to TRBD1 (5 bases). The specimen was PBMCs. The CDR3 DNA sequence: TGTGCCTCCGGAGGGGCGAACACTGAAGCTTTCTTT. This codes for CASGGANTEAFF.